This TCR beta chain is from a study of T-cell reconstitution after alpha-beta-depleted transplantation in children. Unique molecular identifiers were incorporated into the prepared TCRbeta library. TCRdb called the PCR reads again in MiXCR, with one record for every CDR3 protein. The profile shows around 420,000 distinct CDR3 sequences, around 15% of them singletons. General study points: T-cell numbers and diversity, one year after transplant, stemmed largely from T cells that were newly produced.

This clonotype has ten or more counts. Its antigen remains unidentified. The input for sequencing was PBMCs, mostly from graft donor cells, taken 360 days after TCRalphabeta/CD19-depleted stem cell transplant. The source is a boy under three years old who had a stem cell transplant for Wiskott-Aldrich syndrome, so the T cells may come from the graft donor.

CDR3 sequence reads: CASSYDWSSYNEQFF. CDR3 nucleotides: TGTGCCAGCAGTTACGACTGGAGCTCCTACAATGAGCAGTTCTTC. V and J are TRBV6-5 and TRBJ2-1; D gene unclear. V lost 2 bases, J lost 0 bases, and 8 bases lay in between. Looked up from germline, CDR1 is MNHEY and CDR2 is SVGAGI. The CDR3 has 15 amino acids.